The 2 T cell receptor beta chains in this list originate from one sample, sequenced in a study of cytomegalovirus exposure and HLA in healthy donors. Primers included in the PCR were 60 Vbeta and 13 Jbeta primers. Repertoires were generated with immunoSEQ multiplex PCR, while TCRdb's copy carries only in-frame clones and drops some. The sample totals about 200,000 clones; its top ten clones hold approximately 1%. The sample was PBMCs. The receptors shown here come from a young woman in good health and CMV-seropositive.

The rearrangement joins TRBV15 to TRBJ2-1, with TRBD2 identical over 7 bases. With V trimmed by 6 bases and J by 5 bases, 7 bases remained unmatched. This CDR3 comprises 14 residues. CDR1 and CDR2 from the germline V gene are LNHNV and YYDKDF (reference sequence). The DNA of the CDR3 is TGTGCCACCAGGGGGGGGAGTGGCCACAATGAGCAGTTCTTC. Residues: CATRGGSGHNEQFF. Together with reference TRBV15 and TRBJ2-1, the CDR3 gives the full variable domain: DAMVIQNPRYQVTQFGKPVTLSCSQTLNHNVMYWYQQKSSQAPKLLFHYYDKDFNNEADTPDNFQSRRPNTSFCFLDIRSPGLGDTAMYLCATRGGSGHNEQFFGPGTRLTVL.

The chain combines TRBV5-4 with TRBJ2-1; TRBD2 aligns across 10 bases. CDR3 length: 15 amino acids. Germline trimming cut 4 bases from V and 8 bases from J; bases unmatched to any gene: 9. Looked up from germline, CDR1 is SGHNT and CDR2 is YYREEE (reference sequence). The CDR3 coding sequence is TGTGCCAGCAGCCTTAGCCCTAGCGGGGGAGATGAGCAGTTCTTC. Translation gives CASSLSPSGGDEQFF. Full variable domain (outside the CDR3, taken from reference TRBV5-4 and TRBJ2-1): ETGVTQSPTHLIKTRGQQVTLRCSSQSGHNTVSWYQQALGQGPQFIFQYYREEENGRGNFPPRFSGLQFPNYSSELNVNALELDDSALYLCASSLSPSGGDEQFFGPGTRLTVL.